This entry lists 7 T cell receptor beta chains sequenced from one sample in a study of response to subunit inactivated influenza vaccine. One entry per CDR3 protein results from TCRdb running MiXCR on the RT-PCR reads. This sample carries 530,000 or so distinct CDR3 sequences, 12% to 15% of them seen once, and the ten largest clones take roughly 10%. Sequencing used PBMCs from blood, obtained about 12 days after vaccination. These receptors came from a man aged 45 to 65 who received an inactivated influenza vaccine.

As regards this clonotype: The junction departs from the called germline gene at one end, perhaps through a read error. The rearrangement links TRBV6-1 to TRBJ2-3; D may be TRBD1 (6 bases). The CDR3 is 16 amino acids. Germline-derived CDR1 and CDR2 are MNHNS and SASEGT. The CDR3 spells CASTERMTGYGDTQYF. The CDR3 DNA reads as TGTGCCAGCACTGAACGGATGACAGGATACGGTGATACGCAGTATTTT.

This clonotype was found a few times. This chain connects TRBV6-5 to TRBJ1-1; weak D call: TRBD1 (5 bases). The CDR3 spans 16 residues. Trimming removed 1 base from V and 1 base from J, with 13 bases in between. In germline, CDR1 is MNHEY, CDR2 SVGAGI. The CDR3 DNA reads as TGTGCCAGCAGTTACTGGGCCGGGGCCCCGAACACTGAAGCTTTCTTT. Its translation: CASSYWAGAPNTEAFF.

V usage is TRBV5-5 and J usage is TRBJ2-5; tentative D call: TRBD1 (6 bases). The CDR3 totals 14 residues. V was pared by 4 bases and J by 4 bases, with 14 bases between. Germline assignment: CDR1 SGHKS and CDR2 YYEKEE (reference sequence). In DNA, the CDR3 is TGTGCCAGCAGCCCCCAACAGGGAAGAGAGACCCAGTACTTC. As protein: CASSPQQGRETQYF.

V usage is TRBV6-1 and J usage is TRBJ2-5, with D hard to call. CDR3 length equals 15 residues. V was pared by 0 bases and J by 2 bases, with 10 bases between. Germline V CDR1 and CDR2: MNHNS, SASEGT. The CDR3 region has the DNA TGTGCCAGCAGTGAAGCGATAAGTCTTCAAGAGACCCAGTACTTC. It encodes CASSEAISLQETQYF.

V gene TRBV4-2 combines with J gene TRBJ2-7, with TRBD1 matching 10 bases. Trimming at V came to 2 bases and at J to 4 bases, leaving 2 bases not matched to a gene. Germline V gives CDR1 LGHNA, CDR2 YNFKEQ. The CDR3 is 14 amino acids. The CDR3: CASSQSGQGYEQYF. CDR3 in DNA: TGTGCCAGCAGCCAATCGGGACAGGGGTACGAGCAGTACTTC.

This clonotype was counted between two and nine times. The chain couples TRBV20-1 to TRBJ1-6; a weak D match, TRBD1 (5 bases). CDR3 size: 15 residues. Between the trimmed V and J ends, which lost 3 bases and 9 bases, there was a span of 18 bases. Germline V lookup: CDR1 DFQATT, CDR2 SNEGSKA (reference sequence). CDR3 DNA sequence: TGCAGTGCTAGCGCAGGGTTTGTTTTGGGTTCACCCCTCCACTTT. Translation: CSASAGFVLGSPLHF.

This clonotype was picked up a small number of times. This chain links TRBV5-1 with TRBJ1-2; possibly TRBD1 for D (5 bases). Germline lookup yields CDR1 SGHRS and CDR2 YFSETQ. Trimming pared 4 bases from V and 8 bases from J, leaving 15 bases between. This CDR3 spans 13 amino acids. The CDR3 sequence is CASSPQGREGYTF. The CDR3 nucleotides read TGCGCCAGCAGCCCCCAGGGTCGAGAAGGCTACACCTTC.